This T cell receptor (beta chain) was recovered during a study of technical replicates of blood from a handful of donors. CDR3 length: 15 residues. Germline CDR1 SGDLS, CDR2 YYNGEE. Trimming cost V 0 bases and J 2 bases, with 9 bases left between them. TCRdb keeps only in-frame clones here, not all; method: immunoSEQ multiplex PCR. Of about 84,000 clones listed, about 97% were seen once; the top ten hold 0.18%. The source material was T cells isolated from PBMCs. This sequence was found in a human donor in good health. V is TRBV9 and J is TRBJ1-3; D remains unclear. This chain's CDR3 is CASSVESRPGNTIYF. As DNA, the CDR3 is TGTGCCAGCAGCGTAGAGTCTAGGCCTGGAAACACCATATATTTT.